The source of this T cell receptor (beta chain) is a study of response to subunit inactivated influenza vaccine. Germline V gene data show CDR1 as LGHNA and CDR2 as YSLEER. CDR3 length: 17 amino acids. V dropped 0 bases and J dropped 2; count of bases not matched to a gene: 7. MiXCR was run by TCRdb on the RT-PCR reads, yielding one entry per CDR3 protein. The table lists 550,000 to 600,000 distinct CDR3 sequences, 12% of them singletons. The chain recombines TRBV4-3 with TRBJ2-3; 8 nucleotides agree with TRBD1. This TCR came from a man aged 50-60 years who received an inactivated influenza vaccine. Sequences were derived from PBMCs from blood, sampled on the day of vaccination. This CDR3 is CASSQDSVQGATDTQYF. CDR3 bases: TGCGCCAGCAGCCAAGATTCGGTCCAGGGGGCCACAGATACGCAGTATTTT.